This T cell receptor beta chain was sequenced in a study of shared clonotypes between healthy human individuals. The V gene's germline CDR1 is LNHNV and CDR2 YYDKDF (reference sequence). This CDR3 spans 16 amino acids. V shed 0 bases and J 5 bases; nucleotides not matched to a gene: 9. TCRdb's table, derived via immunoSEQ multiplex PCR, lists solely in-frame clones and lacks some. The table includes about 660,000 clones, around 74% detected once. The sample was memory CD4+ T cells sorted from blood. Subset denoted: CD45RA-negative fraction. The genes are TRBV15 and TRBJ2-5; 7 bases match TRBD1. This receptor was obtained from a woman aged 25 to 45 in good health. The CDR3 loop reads CATSREKGAFWETQYF. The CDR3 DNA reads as TGTGCCACCAGCAGAGAAAAGGGGGCTTTTTGGGAGACCCAGTACTTC.